The 23 T cell receptor beta chains listed next were all sequenced from one sample in a study of cytomegalovirus exposure and HLA in healthy donors. PCR involved 60 Vbeta and 13 Jbeta primers. Repertoires were generated with immunoSEQ multiplex PCR, while TCRdb's copy carries only in-frame clones and drops some. Of hundreds of thousands of clones listed, approximately 80% are singletons. Source material: PBMCs. These receptors were taken from a woman in her thirties or forties in good health and CMV-seronegative.

This clone has only one observation. The V and J genes are TRBV18 and TRBJ1-3; no clear D. Trimming stripped 6 bases from V and 0 bases from J, with 15 bases between. The CDR3 is made up of 16 amino acids. Germline V gene data show CDR1 as KGHSH and CDR2 as LQKENI. CDR3 protein: CASSPVEGSSGNTIYF. CDR3 nucleotide sequence: TGTGCCAGCTCCCCGGTGGAGGGATCCTCTGGAAACACCATATATTTT.

V and J are TRBV6-5 and TRBJ1-5; D is possibly TRBD1 (6 bases). Germline-derived CDR1 and CDR2 are MNHEY and SVGAGI. Trimming stripped 5 bases from V and 4 bases from J, with 9 bases between. CDR3 length: 13 residues. The CDR3 DNA reads as TGTGCCAGCAGTGAAGGACAGAATCAGCCCCAGCATTTT. It encodes CASSEGQNQPQHF.

The genes are TRBV19 and TRBJ1-1; 12 bases line up with TRBD1. Losses at the gene ends were 6 bases for V and 3 bases for J; bases not matched to a gene: 8. Germline V lookup: CDR1 LNHDA, CDR2 SQIVND (reference sequence). The CDR3 consists of 16 residues. CDR3 sequence reads: CASSGDRGRSDTEAFF. As DNA, the CDR3 is TGTGCCAGTAGCGGGGACAGGGGGCGTAGCGACACTGAAGCTTTCTTT.

V gene TRBV19 combines with J gene TRBJ1-5; 7 bases are a match to TRBD1. Trimming removed 5 bases from V and 2 bases from J; junction bases left unmatched: 6. Germline CDR1 is LNHDA and CDR2 is SQIVND (reference sequence). The CDR3 spans 15 residues. DNA for the CDR3: TGTGCCAGTAGTGTGACAGGGTCACGCAATCAGCCCCAGCATTTT. Its protein product is CASSVTGSRNQPQHF.

The V gene is TRBV19, the J gene TRBJ2-5, with D tentatively TRBD2 (6 bases). The CDR3 runs to 13 residues. The V and J ends lost 3 bases and 5 bases respectively, with 10 bases between them. Germline V gives CDR1 LNHDA, CDR2 SQIVND (reference sequence). The CDR3 bases are TGTGCCAGTAGTATGGGGGGATTGGAGACCCAGTACTTC. This sequence encodes CASSMGGLETQYF.

The V and J genes are TRBV6-5 and TRBJ2-1; D may be TRBD1 (6 bases). This CDR3 is 15 amino acids long. Per the germline V gene, CDR1 is MNHEY and CDR2 is SVGAGI. V lost 7 bases and J lost 0, with 13 bases in between. CDR3 region: CASTEDSSSYNEQFF. The CDR3 DNA sequence: TGTGCCAGCACTGAGGACAGTAGCTCCTACAATGAGCAGTTCTTC.

V is TRBV4-1 and J is TRBJ2-3; no clear D gene. V lost 1 base and J 2 bases, leaving 7 bases between the germline ends. Germline V gene sequence: CDR1 MGHRA, CDR2 YSYEKL. The CDR3 totals 14 residues. The CDR3 coding sequence is TGCGCCAGCAGCCAAGTTAGCTCCACAGATACGCAGTATTTT. Translated: CASSQVSSTDTQYF.

This clone appeared once. The chain is built from TRBV10-1 and TRBJ2-3; D is uncertain. CDR1 WNHNN and CDR2 SYGVQD come from the germline V gene (reference sequence). This CDR3 is 16 amino acids long. Trimming removed 0 bases from V and 6 bases from J, with 16 bases in between. The CDR3 sequence is CASSESKVARGDTQYF. CDR3 sequence (DNA): TGCGCCAGCAGTGAGTCGAAAGTAGCTCGTGGCGATACGCAGTATTTT.

The rearrangement uses TRBV6-5 and TRBJ2-7; D possibly corresponds to TRBD2 (6 bases). In germline, CDR1 is MNHEY, CDR2 SVGAGI. With 5 bases removed from V and 3 bases from J, the gap between germline ends came to 14 bases. The CDR3 is made up of 14 amino acids. The DNA of the CDR3 is TGTGCCAGCAGTGATAGAAACGGGGGCTACGAGCAGTACTTC. Its translation: CASSDRNGGYEQYF.

The chain joins TRBV29-1 to TRBJ1-2; D possibly corresponds to TRBD1 (5 bases). The length of the CDR3 is 12 residues. Trimming stripped 4 bases from V and 1 base from J, with 7 bases between. Germline V gene data show CDR1 as SQVTM and CDR2 as ANQGSEA. CDR3 residues: CSVVGGNYGYTF. The DNA for the CDR3 is TGCAGCGTTGTCGGGGGTAACTATGGCTACACCTTC.

This chain links TRBV11-3 with TRBJ2-1; D call uncertain. The CDR3 is 13 residues long. The germline V and J ends were trimmed by 3 bases and 6 bases, with 9 bases remaining between them. Germline loops: CDR1 SGHNT, CDR2 YENEEA. The CDR3: CASSFAPSNEQFF. CDR3 in DNA: TGTGCCAGCAGCTTCGCTCCTAGCAATGAGCAGTTCTTC.

This clone appeared once. The chain uses TRBV11-2 and TRBJ1-1; TRBD1 might be the D (5 bases). Trimming shortened V by 4 bases and J by 6 bases, and 15 bases separated the two germline ends. CDR1 and CDR2 (germline): SGHAT, FQNNGV. This CDR3 contains 14 residues. The CDR3 protein is CASSSHLGGAEAFF. Written as DNA, the CDR3 is TGTGCCAGCAGCTCTCATTTGGGGGGGGCTGAAGCTTTCTTT.

This clone appeared a few times. DNA for the CDR3: TGTGCCAGCAGTTACTCTAGGGGGTACACTGAAGCTTTCTTT. Protein sequence: CASSYSRGYTEAFF. This chain connects TRBV6-6 to TRBJ1-1; perhaps TRBD1 as D (6 bases). Germline CDR1 MNHNY, CDR2 SVGAGI (reference sequence). CDR3 length: 14 amino acids. The ends were cut back, 0 bases at V and 3 bases at J, with 8 bases in the middle.

This chain connects TRBV6-1 to TRBJ2-3, with 9 bases that match TRBD1. Per germline, CDR1 MNHNS and CDR2 SASEGT. The CDR3 runs 17 residues. Trimming cost V 0 bases and J 3 bases; bases outside gene matches: 7. The CDR3 nucleotides read TGTGCCAGCAGTGAAGCAGGGGGACAGGGAAGTACAGATACGCAGTATTTT. Translated: CASSEAGGQGSTDTQYF.

This sequence joins TRBV9 and TRBJ1-1; no firm D call. CDR3 length: 15 amino acids. Trimming took 2 bases from V and 0 from J, leaving 11 bases between them. Germline V gene lookup returns CDR1 SGDLS and CDR2 YYNGEE. In DNA, the CDR3 is TGTGCCAGCAGCGTCACACTGGGCCTGAACACTGAAGCTTTCTTT. Protein: CASSVTLGLNTEAFF.

Turning to this clone: Other DNA sequences in the sample encode the same CDR3. The chain employs TRBV19 and TRBJ1-5, with 9 bases identical to TRBD1. The CDR3 spans 14 residues. In germline, CDR1 is LNHDA, CDR2 SQIVND (reference sequence). V lost 3 bases and J lost 7; bases outside the gene matches: 4. The CDR3 nucleotides read TGTGCCAGTAGTATTACAGGGGGCCGCCAGCCCCAGCATTTT. As protein: CASSITGGRQPQHF.

The rearrangement joins TRBV2 to TRBJ2-5, with TRBD2 matching over 11 bases. The germline gives CDR1 SNHLY, CDR2 FYNNEI. J lost 1 base, V lost 5 bases, and 3 bases had no gene match. The CDR3 extends over 15 amino acids. This CDR3 is CASSYLAGGQETQYF. The CDR3 DNA reads TGTGCCAGCAGTTATCTAGCGGGGGGCCAAGAGACCCAGTACTTC.

This clone has a single count. J is TRBJ1-4 and V is TRBV27; D is uncertain. The V and J ends lost 1 base and 6 bases respectively, with 9 bases between them. The germline V gene encodes CDR1 MNHEY and CDR2 SMNVEV (reference sequence). This CDR3 contains 14 residues. The CDR3 nucleotides read TGTGCCAGCAGTTTATGGGGAGCAGATGAAAAACTGTTTTTT. Its protein is CASSLWGADEKLFF. Complete variable domain (other parts from reference TRBV27 and TRBJ1-4): EAQVTQNPRYLITVTGKKLTVTCSQNMNHEYMSWYRQDPGLGLRQIYYSMNVEVTDKGDVPEGYKVSRKEKRNFPLILESPSPNQTSLYFCASSLWGADEKLFFGSGTQLSVL.

V gene TRBV7-2 combines with J gene TRBJ2-2; maybe TRBD1 (5 bases). Deletions cut 5 bases from V and 4 bases from J, with 14 bases between. The CDR3 consists of 15 residues. Germline CDR1 is SGHTA and CDR2 is FQGNSA. The CDR3 region has the DNA TGTGCCAGCAGCGTACTGCAGGGATTCACCGGGGAGCTGTTTTTT. Its translation: CASSVLQGFTGELFF.

The chain combines TRBV13 with TRBJ2-3; 9 nucleotides match TRBD2. The CDR3 consists of 16 residues. J lost 9 bases, V lost 2 bases, and 12 bases had no gene match. The germline gives CDR1 PRHDT, CDR2 FYEKMQ (reference sequence). For the CDR3, the DNA is TGTGCCAGCAGCTTAATCCCCAGCGGGGGGAGGGGGACGCAGTATTTT. Protein sequence: CASSLIPSGGRGTQYF.

The chain carries TRBV27 and TRBJ2-7; D is ambiguous. The ends were cut back, 8 bases at V and 2 bases at J, with 4 bases in the middle. Germline values: CDR1 MNHEY, CDR2 SMNVEV (reference sequence). The CDR3 runs to 10 residues. In nucleotides, the CDR3 is TGTGCCAGCGCGACCTACGAGCAGTACTTC. Its protein product is CASATYEQYF.

This sequence joins TRBV7-2 and TRBJ1-6, with D tentatively TRBD1 (6 bases). The V gene lost 5 bases and the J gene lost 9 bases, with 14 bases spanning the gap. The CDR3 totals 14 residues. CDR1 is SGHTA and CDR2 is FQGNSA in the germline V gene. The CDR3 sequence is CASSPAGEGSPLHF. The CDR3 DNA sequence: TGTGCCAGCAGCCCTGCAGGGGAGGGTTCACCCCTCCACTTT.

The V and J genes are TRBV19 and TRBJ1-5; TRBD1 matches at 9 bases. Germline CDR1 is LNHDA and CDR2 is SQIVND (reference sequence). The trim removed 7 bases at V and 4 bases at J, leaving 5 bases unmatched. The CDR3 covers 14 residues. The CDR3 DNA is TGTGCCAGTAAAATTGGGACAGGGAATCAGCCCCAGCATTTT. Translating gives CASKIGTGNQPQHF.